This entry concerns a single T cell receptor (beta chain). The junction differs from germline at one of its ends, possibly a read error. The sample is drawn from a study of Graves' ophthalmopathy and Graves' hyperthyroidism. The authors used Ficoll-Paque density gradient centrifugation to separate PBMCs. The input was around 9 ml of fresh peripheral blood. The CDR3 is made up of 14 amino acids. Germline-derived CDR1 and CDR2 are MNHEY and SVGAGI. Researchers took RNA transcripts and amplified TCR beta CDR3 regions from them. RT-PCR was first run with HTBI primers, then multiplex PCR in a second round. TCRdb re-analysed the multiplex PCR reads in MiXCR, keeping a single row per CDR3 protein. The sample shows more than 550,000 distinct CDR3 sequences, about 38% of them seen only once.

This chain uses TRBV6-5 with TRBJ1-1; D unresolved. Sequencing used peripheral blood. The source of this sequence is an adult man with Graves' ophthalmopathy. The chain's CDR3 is CASSSLFMNTEASF. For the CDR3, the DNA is TGTGCCAGCAGTTCCCTTTTCATGAACACTGAAGCTTCCTTT.